A selection of T cell receptor beta chains follows, all from one sample in a study of control samples from healthy donors and cancer patients. Repertoires were generated with immunoSEQ multiplex PCR, while TCRdb's copy carries only in-frame clones and drops some. The sample holds 84,000 or so clones, around 84% seen once. What was sequenced was PBMCs. The receptors originated from a man between 60 and 70 years old with head and neck cancer. Each CDR3 is given with its conserved first and last residue.

J gene | V gene | CDR3 protein
TRBJ2-1 | TRBV5-1 | CASSFGTIRVNEQFF
TRBJ2-3 | TRBV19 | CASQDRQRADTQYF
TRBJ1-5 | TRBV28 | CASTVGQINQPQHF
TRBJ2-4 | TRBV2 | CASRPRDRNENIQYF
TRBJ1-5 | TRBV2 | CASVGQGSQPQHF
TRBJ2-1 | TRBV19 | CASRLAGAGGQFF
TRBJ2-1 | TRBV19 | CASVGGRGGTDEQFF
TRBJ1-1 | TRBV18 | CASSPQGLNTEAFF
TRBJ2-3 | TRBV10-3 | CAITQRNEGDTQYF
TRBJ1-1 | TRBV7-2 | CASSLRDTPEAFF
TRBJ1-4 | TRBV30 | CAWSVKGTGVREKLFF
TRBJ2-1 | TRBV5-1 | CASSLGSLAGGANEQFF
TRBJ2-5 | TRBV11-2 | CASSLGWEETQYF
TRBJ2-5 | TRBV27 | CASSSLQGVRQETQYF
TRBJ1-1 | TRBV10-3 | CAIRAQGMNTEAFF
TRBJ2-1 | TRBV7-2 | CASSLSGSSYNEQFF
TRBJ1-4 | TRBV6-5 | CASRTGPGNEKLFF
TRBJ2-1 | TRBV6-4 | CASSVAIAGEGEQFF
TRBJ1-1 | TRBV28 | CASRSTGPIEAFF
TRBJ1-4 | TRBV12-3/TRBV12-4 | CASNADRGTTFF
TRBJ1-6 | TRBV28 | CASGSLATNNSPLHF
TRBJ2-7 | TRBV2 | CASSERLYEQYF
TRBJ2-1 | TRBV6-5 | CASRPGLAGDEQFF
TRBJ1-2 | TRBV12-3/TRBV12-4 | CASSTGIHYGYTF
TRBJ1-6 | TRBV7-6 | CASSLEAGGSLHF
TRBJ1-1 | TRBV6-5 | CASSYDWDNRGTEAFF
TRBJ1-1 | TRBV6-1 | CASSEGYLGGPQTTEAFF
TRBJ1-2 | TRBV25-1 | CASSVTGQGYTF
TRBJ2-5 | TRBV7-8 | CASSLRAGGGETQYF
TRBJ2-2 | TRBV19 | CASRWQSNTGELFF
TRBJ2-3 | TRBV3-1/TRBV3-2 | CASSQRIVLGSTDTQYF
TRBJ2-7 | TRBV2 | CASNRQGAYEQYF
TRBJ2-7 | TRBV28 | CASSLGYEQYF
TRBJ2-5 | TRBV18 | CASSPPSQQETQYF
TRBJ2-1 | TRBV29-1 | CSVPSEWTSNEQFF
TRBJ1-5 | TRBV6-4 | CASSEQGGNQPQHF
TRBJ2-1 | TRBV7-2 | CASQGSWNEQFF
TRBJ1-2 | TRBV3-1/TRBV3-2 | CASSQGLYQGGYGYTF
TRBJ2-7 | TRBV4-2 | CASSQAPRDRDHEQYF
TRBJ1-1 | TRBV18 | CASSRGTGNTEAFF
TRBJ2-7 | TRBV28 | CASSPSGSGYEQYF
TRBJ2-1 | TRBV30 | CAWSVRGSTINEQFF
TRBJ1-5 | TRBV11-2 | CASSLRGQPQHF
TRBJ1-6 | TRBV5-6 | CASSLEYGGYNSPLHF
TRBJ2-1 | TRBV9 | CASSVGGYYNEQFF